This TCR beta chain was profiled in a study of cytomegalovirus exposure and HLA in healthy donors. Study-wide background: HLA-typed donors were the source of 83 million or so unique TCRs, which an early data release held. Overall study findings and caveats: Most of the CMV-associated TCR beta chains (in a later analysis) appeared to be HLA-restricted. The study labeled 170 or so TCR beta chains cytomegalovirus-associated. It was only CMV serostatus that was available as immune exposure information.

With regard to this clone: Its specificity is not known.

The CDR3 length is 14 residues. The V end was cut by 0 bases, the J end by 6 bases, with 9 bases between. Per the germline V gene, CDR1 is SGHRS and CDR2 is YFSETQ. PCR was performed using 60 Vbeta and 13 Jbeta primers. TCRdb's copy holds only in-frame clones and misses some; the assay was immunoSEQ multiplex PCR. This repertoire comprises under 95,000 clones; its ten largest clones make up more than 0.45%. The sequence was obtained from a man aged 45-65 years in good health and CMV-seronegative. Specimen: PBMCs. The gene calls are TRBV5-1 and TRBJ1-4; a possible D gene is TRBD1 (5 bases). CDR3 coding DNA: TGCGCCAGCAGCTTGGGACAGTCATATGAAAAACTGTTTTTT. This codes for CASSLGQSYEKLFF.